This is a list of T cell receptor beta chains from one sample in a study of CD8 T cells in Susac syndrome. TCRdb re-called the immunoSEQ multiplex PCR reads with MiXCR, one entry per CDR3 protein. The sample contains around 81,000 distinct CDR3 sequences, roughly 94% of which appear only once. The sequencing input was CD8+ T cells from PBMCs. The receptors derive from a human donor with Susac syndrome. Each CDR3 is given with its conserved first and last residue. The D gene is left open where the match is weak. The listing skips clone size in some rows; elsewhere it reads once, few, many or a size class.

d_call j_call v_call clone_size cdr3_aa
TRBD2 TRBJ2-1 TRBV30 . CAWTAGDPGNNEQFF
TRBD2 TRBJ2-1 TRBV7-9 . CASSLGALAMYNEQFF
. TRBJ2-1 TRBV4-3 . CASSHGGYEQFF
. TRBJ2-7 TRBV5-1 . CASTRDVSSYEQYF
. TRBJ2-5 TRBV3-1 . CASSPWGTLKTQYF
. TRBJ1-5 TRBV13 . CASSSSGEDQPQHF
TRBD2 TRBJ2-1 TRBV12-3/TRBV12-4 once CASSLAGLAGGIEQFF
. TRBJ2-5 TRBV18 . CASSSRVDDQETQYF
. TRBJ2-7 TRBV25-1 . CASSEYSLNYEQYF
TRBD1 TRBJ2-5 TRBV27 . CAIGQGETQYF
. TRBJ2-5 TRBV14 once CASSQALGQAFQETQYF
. TRBJ2-7 TRBV19 . CASSTSTEQYF
. TRBJ2-6 TRBV20-1 . CSARDFGTGANVLTF
. TRBJ1-4 TRBV7-9 . CASSLAAEKLFF
TRBD2 TRBJ2-3 TRBV29-1 . CSSAGGLEDTQYF
TRBD1 TRBJ2-7 TRBV20-1 . CSAESTGTGGNEQYF
. TRBJ1-1 TRBV7-6 medium-sized CASSPNDGNTEAFF
. TRBJ1-5 TRBV19 . CASSLMTASNQPQHF
. TRBJ2-1 TRBV19 . CASSIPTAYYNEQFF
TRBD1 TRBJ2-7 TRBV2 . CASIGTGTYEQYF
. TRBJ2-2 TRBV11-2 . CASSFRGTYSAGELFF
TRBD2 TRBJ2-1 TRBV7-8 . CASSSTSGPSYNEQFF
TRBD1 TRBJ2-3 TRBV30 . CAWSVGTGGGDTQYF
. TRBJ1-4 TRBV4-2 . CASSEEPGAEIVF
. TRBJ2-5 TRBV7-8 . CASSLRTAIGRETQYF
. TRBJ2-1 TRBV6-2/TRBV6-3 . CASSSGRIRDEQFF
TRBD1 TRBJ1-3 TRBV25-1 . CASQGDGSGNTIYF
. TRBJ1-6 TRBV6-5 . CASSIQGWGNSPLHF
. TRBJ1-3 TRBV25-1 . CASGRGNTIYF